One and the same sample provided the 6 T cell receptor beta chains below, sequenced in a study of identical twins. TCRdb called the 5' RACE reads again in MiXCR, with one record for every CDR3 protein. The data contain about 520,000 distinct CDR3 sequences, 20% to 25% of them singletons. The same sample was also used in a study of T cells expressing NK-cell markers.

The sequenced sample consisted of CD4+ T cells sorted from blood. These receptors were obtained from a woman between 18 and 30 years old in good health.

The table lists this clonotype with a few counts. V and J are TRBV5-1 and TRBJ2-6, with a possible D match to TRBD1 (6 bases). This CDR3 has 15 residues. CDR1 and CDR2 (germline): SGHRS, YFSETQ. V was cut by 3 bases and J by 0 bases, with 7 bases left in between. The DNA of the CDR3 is TGCGCCAGCAGCTGGACAGCCTCTGGGGCCAACGTCCTGACTTTC. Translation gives CASSWTASGANVLTF. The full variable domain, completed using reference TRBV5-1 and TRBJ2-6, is KAGVTQTPRYLIKTRGQQVTLSCSPISGHRSVSWYQQTPGQGLQFLFEYFSETQRNKGNFPGRFSGRQFSNSRSEMNVSTLELGDSALYLCASSWTASGANVLTFGAGSRLTVL.

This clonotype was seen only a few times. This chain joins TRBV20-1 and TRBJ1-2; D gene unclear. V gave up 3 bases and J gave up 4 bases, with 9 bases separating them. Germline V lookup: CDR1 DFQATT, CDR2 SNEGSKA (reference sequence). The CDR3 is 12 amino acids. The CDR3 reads CSASLAAYGYTF. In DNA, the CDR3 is TGCAGTGCTAGTCTGGCCGCCTATGGCTACACCTTC.

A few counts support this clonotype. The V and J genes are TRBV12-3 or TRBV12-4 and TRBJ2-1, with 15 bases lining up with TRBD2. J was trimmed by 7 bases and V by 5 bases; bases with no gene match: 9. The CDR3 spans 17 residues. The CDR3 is CASSPGLAGGPRNEQFF. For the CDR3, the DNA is TGTGCCAGCAGTCCCGGACTAGCGGGGGGGCCGAGGAATGAGCAGTTCTTC.

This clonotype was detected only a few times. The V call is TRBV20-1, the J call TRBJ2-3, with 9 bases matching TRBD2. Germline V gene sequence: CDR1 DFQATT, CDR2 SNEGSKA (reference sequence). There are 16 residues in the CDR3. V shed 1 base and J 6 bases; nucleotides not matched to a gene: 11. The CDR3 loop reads CSARVGPAGGLDTQYF. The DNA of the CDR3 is TGCAGTGCTAGAGTGGGGCCAGCGGGAGGATTGGATACGCAGTATTTT.

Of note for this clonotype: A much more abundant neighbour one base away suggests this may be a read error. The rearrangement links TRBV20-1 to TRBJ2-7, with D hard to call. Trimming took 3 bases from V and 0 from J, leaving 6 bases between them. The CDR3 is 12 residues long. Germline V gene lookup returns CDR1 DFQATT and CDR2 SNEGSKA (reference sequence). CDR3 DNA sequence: TGCAGTGCTAGCGAATCCTCCTACGAGCAGTACTTC. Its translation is CSASESSYEQYF.

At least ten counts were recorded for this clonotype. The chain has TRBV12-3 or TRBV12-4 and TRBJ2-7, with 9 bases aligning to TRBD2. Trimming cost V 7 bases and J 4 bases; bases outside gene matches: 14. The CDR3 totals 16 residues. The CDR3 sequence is CASTQGGIAGVYEQYF. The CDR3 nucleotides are TGTGCCAGCACCCAAGGTGGGATAGCGGGGGTTTACGAGCAGTACTTC.